Listed below are T cell receptor beta chains from one sample, sequenced in a study of blood T cells in healthy people across ages. MiXCR, applied by TCRdb to the 5' RACE reads, yields one record per CDR3 protein. The table has around 2 million distinct CDR3 sequences, 30% to 40% seen once; the top ten hold 23%. The sample taken for sequencing was blood. Source of these receptors: a human donor in good health. Both conserved end residues are part of each CDR3. The D gene is left open where the match is weak. The size field is filled for only some rows; it gives once, few, many or a size class.

CDR3nt | CDR3aa | d_gene | j_gene | abundance | v_gene
TGTGCCAGCACCCCTAACAGCTACGAGCAGTACTTC | CASTPNSYEQYF | NA | TRBJ2-7 | NA | TRBV6-2/TRBV6-3
TGTGCCAGCAGTCCCCTCGGGCAGCGGGACGAGCAGTACTTC | CASSPLGQRDEQYF | NA | TRBJ2-7 | NA | TRBV6-5
TGCAGTGCTAACCCCGGGATCAGCACAGATACGCAGTATTTT | CSANPGISTDTQYF | NA | TRBJ2-3 | NA | TRBV20-1
TGTGCCAGCAGCCAAGATCAAAATTCCGGGTCCTATGGCTACACCTTC | CASSQDQNSGSYGYTF | NA | TRBJ1-2 | few | TRBV4-2
TGTGCCAGCACCCGAACCATTGGGGTTGAGCAGTTCTTC | CASTRTIGVEQFF | NA | TRBJ2-1 | NA | TRBV2
TGTGCCAGCAGCCTACCCGGGGGAGATGGCTACACCTTC | CASSLPGGDGYTF | NA | TRBJ1-2 | NA | TRBV11-1
TGTGCCAGCAGTACCTGGTCGGAACCCAACACTGAAGCTTTCTTT | CASSTWSEPNTEAFF | NA | TRBJ1-1 | NA | TRBV12-3/TRBV12-4
TGTGCCAGCAGCCAGGGGGTTCGGGATCAGCCCCAGCATTTT | CASSQGVRDQPQHF | TRBD1 | TRBJ1-5 | NA | TRBV9
TGTGCCAGCAGCTTTGGCGACAGGGTCTACAATGAGCAGTTCTTC | CASSFGDRVYNEQFF | TRBD1 | TRBJ2-1 | few | TRBV11-2
TGCGCCAGCAGCCAAGAGGAGCAGAATGAAAAACTGTTTTTT | CASSQEEQNEKLFF | NA | TRBJ1-4 | few | TRBV4-3
TGTGCCAGCAGCTTAGCGGGGACTAGCGGGGAGCAGTACTTC | CASSLAGTSGEQYF | TRBD2 | TRBJ2-7 | many | TRBV7-6
TGTGCTAGTGGTTCCGTCCCGGGACAGCAAGAGACCCAGTACTTC | CASGSVPGQQETQYF | TRBD1 | TRBJ2-5 | NA | TRBV12-5